The 15 T cell receptor beta chains reported below all come from one sample, sequenced in a study of blood T cells in healthy people across ages. A second PCR, run for roughly 7 to 11 cycles, used a sample-barcoded 5' primer plus a J-beta primer mix. TCRdb re-called the 5' RACE reads through MiXCR, storing one row per CDR3 protein. Found here are approximately 780,000 distinct CDR3 sequences, roughly 24% of them singletons; the top ten hold 2.5% to 3.5%. These data were also filed under a second study, of T cells of mothers and their children.

Sequences were obtained from blood. These receptors all stem from a boy aged 5 to 17 in good health.

This clonotype was seen a single time. This sequence joins TRBV5-6 and TRBJ2-1; the D gene is possibly TRBD2 (6 bases). Germline V gene data show CDR1 as SGHDT and CDR2 as YYEEEE. Trimming left V 2 bases short and J 3 bases short, with 12 bases between. CDR3 size: 15 residues. This chain's CDR3 is CASSFYVGGYNEQFF. The CDR3 DNA reads TGTGCCAGCAGCTTCTACGTGGGGGGCTACAATGAGCAGTTCTTC.

The genes are TRBV11-2 and TRBJ2-7; 7 positions match TRBD1. With the DNA end fitting TRBJ2-5 better, the J assignment may be wrong. The CDR3 length is 14 residues. Germline V gene lookup returns CDR1 SGHAT and CDR2 FQNNGV. The CDR3 here is CASSRGLRGETQYF. The CDR3, as DNA: TGTGCCAGCAGCAGGGGGCTGAGGGGAGAGACCCAGTACTTC.

The chain has TRBV20-1 and TRBJ2-7; 9 bases are a match to TRBD2. CDR3 length equals 15 residues. V lost 3 bases, J lost 0 bases, and 6 bases stayed unmatched. Per germline, CDR1 DFQATT and CDR2 SNEGSKA (reference sequence). CDR3 bases: TGCAGTGCTAGTGAGGGAGCGGGAGGCTCCTACGAGCAGTACTTC. Amino acid sequence: CSASEGAGGSYEQYF.

The genes are TRBV5-1 and TRBJ2-5, with D unclear. The CDR3 extends over 14 amino acids. The germline CDR1 and CDR2 sequences are SGHRS and YFSETQ. V lost 0 bases to trimming and J lost 5 bases, with 11 bases between them. The CDR3 protein is CASSLDVIRETQYF. DNA for the CDR3: TGCGCCAGCAGCTTGGACGTGATTCGTGAGACCCAGTACTTC.

The chain uses TRBV6-1 and TRBJ2-5; D call uncertain. The J call may not be correct, given that the DNA end is closer to TRBJ2-7. Germline V CDR1 and CDR2: MNHNS, SASEGT. The CDR3 contains 14 residues. Here the CDR3 DNA reads TGTGCCAGCAGTGAGATAGGGTCCACCTACGAGCAGTACTTC. Protein: CASSEIGSTYEQYF.

This clonotype showed up just a few times. Its ends do not fully match the called genes, so a read error is possible. The V gene is TRBV12-3 or TRBV12-4, the J gene TRBJ2-5; D uncertain. This CDR3 region has 12 residues. CDR3 sequence (DNA): TGTGCCAGCAGTTTAGGGTGGAGTCCCCCTCCTTTC. Protein product: CASSLGWSPPPF.

The chain joins TRBV5-1 to TRBJ2-1; a possible D gene is TRBD2 (5 bases). Deletions cut 1 base from V and 0 bases from J, with 8 bases between. Germline V gene sequence: CDR1 SGHRS, CDR2 YFSETQ. This CDR3 region has 15 residues. The CDR3 spells CASSLWRVSYNEQFF. For the CDR3, the DNA is TGCGCCAGCAGCTTGTGGCGGGTCTCCTACAATGAGCAGTTCTTC.

This clonotype was observed a few times. A junction boundary mismatches the germline segment, possibly from a read error. This rearrangement joins TRBV20-1 to TRBJ1-4; a possible D gene is TRBD1 (6 bases). Looked up from germline, CDR1 is DFQATT and CDR2 is SNEGSKA (reference sequence). CDR3 length: 16 residues. Written as DNA, the CDR3 is TGCAGTGCTGGAGAACAGGGCTTTGGGGATAATGAAAGACTGTTTTTT. Amino acid sequence: CSAGEQGFGDNERLFF.

CDR3 bases: TGTGCCAGCAGCTCCGAAGCGGGGCTGTACTTC. Translation gives CASSSEAGLYF. This sequence joins TRBV7-9 and TRBJ2-7, with 7 positions matching TRBD2. The ends lost 4 bases at V and 12 bases at J; junction bases unmatched: 6. This CDR3 is built from 11 residues. Germline CDR1 is SEHNR and CDR2 is FQNEAQ (reference sequence).

This clonotype turned up a few times. The chain links TRBV20-1 to TRBJ2-5; tentatively, D is TRBD1 or TRBD2 (6 bases each). The V gene's germline CDR1 is DFQATT and CDR2 SNEGSKA (reference sequence). The CDR3 has 14 amino acids. V was cut by 5 bases and J by 4 bases, with 17 bases left in between. The CDR3 region is CSALRGAVGETQYF. The CDR3 nucleotides are TGCAGTGCTCTGAGGGGGGCTGTGGGAGAGACCCAGTACTTC.

A few counts support this clonotype. The genes are TRBV2 and TRBJ2-5; D gene ambiguous. From germline, CDR1 is SNHLY and CDR2 FYNNEI. The V gene lost 6 bases and the J gene lost 2 bases, with 16 bases spanning the gap. The CDR3 has 15 amino acids. The chain's CDR3 is CASRASLTRQETQYF. The CDR3 DNA is TGTGCCAGCAGAGCCTCATTGACCCGACAAGAGACCCAGTACTTC. Full variable domain (remainder filled in from reference TRBV2 and TRBJ2-5): EPEVTQTPSHQVTQMGQEVILRCVPISNHLYFYWYRQILGQKVEFLVSFYNNEISEKSEIFDDQFSVERPDGSNFTLKIRSTKLEDSAMYFCASRASLTRQETQYFGPGTRLLVL.

This sequence joins TRBV3-1 and TRBJ1-2; no firm D call. The CDR3 contains 13 residues. V lost 0 bases, J lost 7 bases, and 9 bases lay in between. Germline CDR1 and CDR2: LGHDT and YNNKEL (reference sequence). The CDR3 here is CASSQEGTTGYTF. CDR3 nucleotide sequence: TGTGCCAGCAGCCAAGAGGGCACTACTGGCTACACCTTC.

This clonotype was found a few times. The chain links TRBV9 to TRBJ1-3; D not resolved. The CDR3 consists of 16 residues. Germline CDR1 and CDR2: SGDLS and YYNGEE. The ends were cut back, 0 bases at V and 0 bases at J, with 10 bases in the middle. The CDR3 DNA reads TGTGCCAGCAGCGTAGCGGGAAGTCCCTCTGGAAACACCATATATTTT. The encoded protein is CASSVAGSPSGNTIYF.

This clonotype appeared a few times. This chain's CDR3 is CASSRGHMNTEAFF. CDR3 sequence (DNA): TGCGCCAGCAGCCGTGGACATATGAACACTGAAGCTTTCTTT. V and J are TRBV4-1 and TRBJ1-1, with TRBD1 as a possible D gene (5 bases). The CDR3 sequence is 14 residues long. The germline V gene encodes CDR1 MGHRA and CDR2 YSYEKL. Trimming shortened V by 4 bases and J by 0 bases, and 9 bases separated the two germline ends.

This clonotype was observed a few times. The V and J genes are TRBV30 and TRBJ1-1, with D uncertain. Germline V lookup: CDR1 GTSNPN, CDR2 SVGIG (reference sequence). The CDR3 spans 13 residues. Trimming took 4 bases from V and 1 from J, leaving 10 bases between them. This chain's CDR3 is CAWNPAGNTEAFF. The CDR3, as DNA: TGTGCCTGGAACCCCGCGGGGAACACTGAAGCTTTCTTT.